This T cell receptor (beta chain) was obtained from a study of CD8 T cells in ankylosing spondylitis (dated by TCRdb to about 2017). A note on the overall study: To find TCR variants linked to disease, the study profiled T cell receptor beta repertoires in ankylosing spondylitis patients and healthy donors. Peripheral blood samples were taken, and synovial fluid was additionally collected from ankylosing spondylitis patients. The full study cohort comprised 25 ankylosing spondylitis patients and 85 to 120 healthy donors. Broad study findings and their caveats: A CD8+ phenotype was shown by the disease-linked clones, which were found at relatively low frequencies in peripheral blood. Some motif variants were previously reported in synovial fluid and blood of reactive arthritis patients, suggesting common disease-initiation mechanisms. The disease-linked clones were reported to be significantly enriched in matched synovial fluid samples from ankylosing spondylitis patients. A TCR beta motif of eight highly homologous amino acid variants appeared characteristic of blood from ankylosing spondylitis patients.

Trimming removed 6 bases from V and 6 bases from J, leaving 12 bases between the germline ends. The cysteine opens and the phenylalanine closes a CDR3 of 13 amino acids. Solely the CDR3 DNA is kept, with 39 bases framed from the first base. The instrument was an Illumina HiSeq 2500. Quantitative 5'-RACE with molecular barcodes was used to prepare TCR beta libraries. The published analysis was carried out like this. Disease-linked TCR variants were identified with a new computational method built on a probabilistic model of VDJ rearrangement. TCRdb trimmed the raw reads at Q25, called clones with MiXCR and kept productive beta chains. Duplicate CDR3 protein sequences are folded into a single record with the most common DNA and genes. TCRdb, rather than the study authors, made the V and J calls. The sample profile shows around 300,000 distinct CDR3 sequences; under 14% of them were found once. The ten biggest clones cover about 10% of the sample.

In its sample, this clonotype was seen a few times. No antigen is known for it. No qualities accompany the bases; no much larger clone lies one base away. The sequenced material came from blood, either unsorted or a sorted T cell fraction (not recorded which). The TCR sequence derives from a female donor with ankylosing spondylitis or in good health (not recorded which). The sequence joins TRBV12-3 or TRBV12-4 to TRBJ2-1; a weak D assignment points to TRBD2 (6 bases agree). The nucleotide sequence is given as TGTGCCAGCAGCCGGGGGAGCGGCAATGAGCAGTTCTTC. It translates to CASSRGSGNEQFF.